This record covers a single TCR beta chain. Its matching antigen is unknown. Other DNA sequences of this sample code for an identical CDR3. CDR3 length equals 14 residues. The germline V and J ends were trimmed by 0 bases and 2 bases, with 10 bases remaining between them. The V gene's germline CDR1 is GTSNPN and CDR2 SVGIG (reference sequence). The sample belongs to a study of cytomegalovirus exposure and HLA in healthy donors. PCR involved 60 Vbeta and 13 Jbeta primers. Clones were read by immunoSEQ multiplex PCR, and TCRdb kept only the in-frame ones, dropping some. The sample records about 130,000 clones, about 61% being singletons. Study results and caveats: It was only CMV serostatus that was available as immune exposure information. In a later analysis, the majority of CMV-associated beta chains seemingly showed HLA restriction.

The chain has TRBV30 and TRBJ1-1; D not resolved. What was sequenced was PBMCs. The receptor was isolated from a middle-aged woman in good health and CMV-seronegative. CDR3 nucleotide sequence: TGTGCCTGGAGTGTAGGAGGGTCCAACACTGAAGCTTTCTTT. Its translation is CAWSVGGSNTEAFF.